Following are 4 T cell receptor beta chains from one sample sequenced in a study of type 1 regulatory T cells. Their cognate antigens are unknown. One entry per CDR3 protein results from TCRdb running MiXCR on the reads. This table holds under 85,000 distinct CDR3 sequences, approximately 47% found once. Sample: cultured non-Tr1 T cells, either the whole culture or a sorted T cell fraction (not recorded which). These receptors all come from a human donor in good health.

This clonotype has a handful of counts. J is TRBJ1-4 and V is TRBV12-3 or TRBV12-4; 7 nucleotides line up with TRBD1. The J segment lost 7 bases and the V segment lost 5 bases, leaving 10 bases of the junction unmatched. The CDR3 runs 15 residues. The CDR3 is CASSLRQGEGEKLFF. In DNA, the CDR3 is TGTGCCAGCAGTCTGCGACAGGGAGAGGGTGAAAAACTGTTTTTT.

This clonotype was detected only a few times. This rearrangement joins TRBV11-2 to TRBJ1-1, with 7 bases matching TRBD1. The germline CDR1 and CDR2 sequences are SGHAT and FQNNGV. V dropped 5 bases and J dropped 5; count of bases not matched to a gene: 8. This CDR3 is built from 14 residues. DNA of the CDR3: TGTGCCAGCAGCCTAAAGACAGGGTGGACTGAAGCTTTCTTT. It codes for CASSLKTGWTEAFF.

The chain combines TRBV20-1 with TRBJ2-7; 8 nucleotides match TRBD2. V dropped 6 bases and J dropped 2; count of bases not matched to a gene: 12. The CDR3 loop spans 15 amino acids. Germline V gene data show CDR1 as DFQATT and CDR2 as SNEGSKA (reference sequence). Written as DNA, the CDR3 is TGCAGTGCCCTGAGAGGCCGGGGGGGCACCTACGAGCAGTACTTC. This encodes CSALRGRGGTYEQYF.

The rearrangement uses TRBV12-3 or TRBV12-4 and TRBJ2-1; D possibly corresponds to TRBD2 (5 bases). CDR3 length: 15 amino acids. Trimming pared 1 base from V and 7 bases from J, leaving 14 bases between. CDR3 sequence reads: CASSLGGLGRNEQFF. The CDR3 nucleotides are TGTGCCAGCAGTTTAGGTGGACTCGGACGGAATGAGCAGTTCTTC.